This TCR beta chain appears in the sequencing data of a study of blood T cell repertoires in COVID-19 (dated by TCRdb to the early 2020s). Regarding the complete study: The collaborator samples originated in the United States, Italy and Spain and spanned the acute and convalescent phases of COVID-19. The dataset comprised deeply sampled blood TCRbeta repertoires from subjects exposed to, actively infected with, or recovered from COVID-19. Where available, HLA class I and class II types were obtained from metadata supplied by the sample provider rather than from assay-based typing. A de-identified subject ID, COVID-19 status, age in years and sex were almost always included in the sample metadata. The repertoires were released in a freely available public database intended as a resource for research on the immune response to SARS-CoV-2. The prospective study material was composed of cDNA or gDNA derived from T cells, B-cell-depleted T cells, or PBMCs. Samples were obtained from the ongoing ImmuneRACE study (first 160 participants) and from some 1,300 subjects provided by 6 global collaborators. Overall study outcomes, separate from this receptor: Clinical and demographic metadata were provided uncurated, with the amount varying by source and participant.

Comment on this clone: Its antigen is still unknown. Base qualities are missing; no much larger clone stands one base away.

The collaborating institutions used their own protocols to collect whole blood in K2EDTA tubes. For TCRbeta analysis, collaborators shipped samples as frozen whole blood, isolated PBMCs, or DNA extracted from either of those sample types. TCRbeta CDR3 regions were amplified from genomic DNA using the immunoSEQ Assay, a bias-controlled multiplex PCR. Turning to the authors' computational methods: The number of nucleated cells in each sample was estimated by amplification of reference gene primers within the assay. To quantify the absolute abundance of each unique TCRbeta CDR3 rearrangement, sequence reads were collapsed and filtered. For each sample, productive Simpson clonality was calculated as the square root of Simpson's diversity index across productive rearrangements. As stored in TCRdb, this immuneACCESS dataset retains in-frame rearrangements with V and J assigned. A fraction of the clones does not appear; measured against another copy, unresolved V genes explain less than half of the discrepancy, and the remainder lacks a known reason. From that table come the V and J calls and clone size; the DNA was used to work out D and trimming. The sample table holds roughly 60,000 clones, of which approximately 90% were seen once. Together, the top ten hold approximately 4% of the sample.

Material for sequencing was peripheral blood. The TCR originated in a human donor in a cohort sampled during active COVID-19.

Read as DNA, the sequence is TGTGCCAGCAGGGATCGGACTCACCCGTGGACCCAGTACTTC. Protein translation: CASRDRTHPWTQYF. In this chain, TRBV25-1 is recombined with TRBJ2-5; the best D guess is TRBD2, with 5 bases matching. The V end loses 6 bases and the J end loses 7 bases, and a stretch of 18 bases separates them. For CDR1 and CDR2, the germline V gene lists MGHDK and SYGVNS. The CDR3 covers 14 residues, taking in both the cysteine and the phenylalanine. Just CDR3 DNA is preserved here, 42 bases in frame from base 1.